This record covers a single TCR beta chain. Its cognate antigen is unknown. PCR amplification relied on 60 Vbeta primers (plus 13 Jbeta primers). TCRdb's copy holds only in-frame clones and misses some; the assay was immunoSEQ multiplex PCR. The sample consists of hundreds of thousands of clones, about 80% of them appearing once. This sample is part of a study of cytomegalovirus exposure and HLA in healthy donors. The study's findings and limits: Versus the 666-donor mean, an Asian-associated ancestry cluster reportedly showed fewer N-insertions in a later analysis. Confirmation was obtained in vitro that three CMV-associated chains are specific for CMV antigens.

CDR1 and CDR2 from the germline V gene are LNHDA and SQIVND (reference sequence). The junction had 13 bases not matched to a gene; V was cut back by 7 bases and J by 8 bases. The CDR3 totals 14 residues. Though nominally healthy at sampling, donors likely had unrecorded immune exposures. Input material: PBMCs. This receptor was taken from a male donor in good health and CMV-seronegative. V usage is TRBV19 and J usage is TRBJ1-1; TRBD1 agrees at 7 bases. The CDR3 sequence is CASTLGTVYAEAFF. Written as DNA, the CDR3 is TGTGCCAGTACTCTGGGGACAGTCTATGCCGAAGCTTTCTTT.